This T cell receptor beta chain stems from a study of T cell changes during pregnancy in multiple sclerosis. This clone was counted a few times. Method: immunoSEQ multiplex PCR; TCRdb's copy keeps in-frame clones and lacks some. The sample lists 20,000 to 25,000 clones; 75% to 90% were seen once. The V and J ends lost 2 bases and 3 bases respectively, with 13 bases between them. CDR3 length equals 15 residues. CDR1 is LGHNA and CDR2 is YSLEER in the germline V gene. The chain has TRBV4-3 and TRBJ1-1; tentatively, D is TRBD1 (6 bases). The material was CD8+ T cells from peripheral blood mononuclear cells, obtained in the first trimester of pregnancy. The TCR originated in a female donor in good health, enrolled as a control in a pregnancy study. The CDR3 nucleotides read TGCGCCAGCAGCCAACGCCAGGGGATATACACTGAAGCTTTCTTT. Its translation: CASSQRQGIYTEAFF.